This T cell receptor (beta chain) is from a study of cytomegalovirus exposure and HLA in healthy donors. The study's findings and limits: Roughly uniform sequencing depth across donors was assumed, possibly incorrectly. A later look showed TCR association rates differing by HLA locus, highest for DRB1 and lowest for HLA-C. Published work reported that the classifier diagnosed cytomegalovirus status with high specificity and sensitivity.

13 Jbeta primers and 60 Vbeta primers were used for the PCR. Repertoires were generated with immunoSEQ multiplex PCR, while TCRdb's copy carries only in-frame clones and drops some. The sample records about 170,000 clones, roughly 67% being singletons. Germline CDR1 is MGHDK and CDR2 is SYGVNS. The CDR3 is made up of 16 amino acids. V lost 11 bases, J lost 5 bases, and 16 bases stayed unmatched. This clone has only a few counts. Its antigen remains unknown. The sequenced sample consisted of PBMCs. The J gene is TRBJ2-1, the V gene TRBV25-1; TRBD2 matches at 9 bases. This TCR was recovered from a woman between 18 and 29 years old in good health and CMV-seropositive. The DNA for the CDR3 is TGTGCCTCTCAGGAGGGCGGGGGGGCAGTAGACAATGAGCAGTTCTTC. It yields the protein CASQEGGGAVDNEQFF.